The 24 T cell receptor beta chains given below trace back to one sample, sequenced in a study of cytomegalovirus exposure and HLA in healthy donors. Assay: immunoSEQ multiplex PCR; the TCRdb copy retains only in-frame clones and omits some. The repertoire holds under 200,000 clones, with about 90% as singletons. Sequencing was done on a sample of PBMCs. Source of these receptors: a young woman in good health and CMV-seropositive.

The chain employs TRBV7-8 and TRBJ1-2; TRBD1 matches at 7 bases. With V trimmed by 1 base and J by 4 bases, 9 bases remained unmatched. The CDR3 runs 16 residues. The V gene's germline CDR1 is SGHVS and CDR2 FQNEAQ. Here the CDR3 DNA reads TGTGCCAGCAGCTTAGGTTCGACAGGGAACGGCTATGGCTACACCTTC. This codes for CASSLGSTGNGYGYTF.

The V call is TRBV13, the J call TRBJ2-1, with D possibly TRBD2 on 5 matching bases. CDR1 and CDR2 from the germline V gene are PRHDT and FYEKMQ (reference sequence). V shed 2 bases and J shed 4 bases, with 12 bases lying between them. This CDR3 spans 15 amino acids. The CDR3 coding sequence is TGTGCCAGCAGCTTATATGGACTGGTATACAATGAGCAGTTCTTC. Translation: CASSLYGLVYNEQFF.

The chain joins TRBV2 to TRBJ2-5, with D possibly TRBD1 on 5 matching bases. Germline-derived CDR1 and CDR2 are SNHLY and FYNNEI. The ends were cut back, 3 bases at V and 5 bases at J, with 19 bases in the middle. The CDR3 is 16 residues long. DNA for the CDR3: TGTGCCAGCAGTGATACGGCAGGGATCGGATTTGAGACCCAGTACTTC. It encodes CASSDTAGIGFETQYF.

Here the CDR3 reads CASSESGGLAPPGYF. Written as DNA, the CDR3 is TGTGCCAGCAGTGAATCAGGGGGACTAGCCCCACCGGGGTACTTC. The chain links TRBV25-1 to TRBJ2-7, with 9 bases fitting TRBD2. The CDR3 has 15 residues. The ends lost 1 base at V and 12 bases at J; junction bases unmatched: 13. CDR1 and CDR2 (germline): MGHDK, SYGVNS.

The V gene is TRBV5-1, the J gene TRBJ2-7, with 9 bases that match TRBD2. The junction had 23 bases not matched to a gene; V was cut back by 0 bases and J by 7 bases. There are 20 residues in the CDR3. Germline V gene data show CDR1 as SGHRS and CDR2 as YFSETQ. The chain's CDR3 is CASSLEVMGGRASSRGEQYF. As DNA, the CDR3 is TGCGCCAGCAGCTTGGAAGTTATGGGCGGGAGGGCCTCCTCGCGGGGTGAGCAGTACTTC.

The chain couples TRBV5-6 to TRBJ2-7; 9 bases agree with TRBD2. This CDR3 comprises 14 residues. Germline trimming cut 0 bases from V and 6 bases from J; bases unmatched to any gene: 4. Germline values: CDR1 SGHDT, CDR2 YYEEEE. The CDR3: CASSLASGGSEQYF. The CDR3 DNA is TGTGCCAGCAGCTTGGCCAGCGGGGGGTCCGAGCAGTACTTC.

CDR3 nucleotide sequence: TGTGCCAGTAGTGAGGGGGCGGCCTATGGCTACACCTTC. It codes for CASSEGAAYGYTF. The V gene is TRBV19, the J gene TRBJ1-2; 7 positions match TRBD1. Germline V gene lookup returns CDR1 LNHDA and CDR2 SQIVND (reference sequence). The CDR3 is 13 residues long. J gave up 4 bases and V 5 bases, and 4 bases lay outside the gene matches.

The J gene is TRBJ2-5, the V gene TRBV5-6; weak D call: TRBD1 (6 bases). CDR3 size: 14 residues. With 6 bases removed from V and 6 bases from J, the gap between germline ends came to 18 bases. In germline, CDR1 is SGHDT, CDR2 YYEEEE. The CDR3 region has the DNA TGTGCCAGCAACCCCTTGGGGGCTGGAAAGACCCAGTACTTC. Protein sequence: CASNPLGAGKTQYF.

The rearrangement uses TRBV9 and TRBJ2-7; 9 nucleotides align to TRBD1. J was trimmed by 2 bases and V by 4 bases; bases with no gene match: 7. The germline V gene has CDR1 SGDLS and CDR2 YYNGEE. CDR3 size: 15 residues. CDR3 in amino acids: CASSPLGTGTYEQYF. The CDR3 DNA reads as TGTGCCAGCAGCCCTTTGGGGACAGGGACCTACGAGCAGTACTTC.

This chain joins TRBV18 and TRBJ1-5; a possible D gene is TRBD1 (6 bases). The V end lost 6 bases, the J end lost 0 bases, and 18 bases lay between the germline ends. The CDR3 covers 17 residues. Germline CDR1 and CDR2: KGHSH and LQKENI. The DNA of the CDR3 is TGTGCCAGCTCTCCGGGCAGGGGTGGTGGTAGCAATCAGCCCCAGCATTTT. Translating gives CASSPGRGGGSNQPQHF.

The gene calls are TRBV5-5 and TRBJ2-7; 7 nucleotides match TRBD1. CDR3 length equals 13 residues. Trimming removed 7 bases from V and 1 base from J; junction bases left unmatched: 5. The germline V gene encodes CDR1 SGHKS and CDR2 YYEKEE (reference sequence). The CDR3 spells CASFDRVSYEQYF. The DNA for the CDR3 is TGTGCCAGCTTTGACAGGGTTTCCTACGAGCAGTACTTC.

The CDR3 loop is CASTFDGGYTEAFF. For the CDR3, the DNA is TGTGCCAGCACCTTTGACGGCGGGTACACTGAAGCTTTCTTT. This chain links TRBV2 with TRBJ1-1; D uncertain. Germline-derived CDR1 and CDR2 are SNHLY and FYNNEI. The V end was cut by 7 bases, the J end by 3 bases, with 15 bases between. This CDR3 spans 14 amino acids.

The DNA for the CDR3 is TGTGCCAGCTCACAACTTGGCCAAGAGACCCAGTACTTC. As protein: CASSQLGQETQYF. This rearrangement joins TRBV18 to TRBJ2-5; unclear D gene. Germline CDR1 reads KGHSH; CDR2 reads LQKENI. Trimming left V 4 bases short and J 1 base short, with 7 bases between. The CDR3 sequence is 13 residues long.

The chain carries TRBV4-3 and TRBJ2-7; 12 bases map to TRBD2. The CDR3 is 15 amino acids. Per germline, CDR1 LGHNA and CDR2 YSLEER. With V trimmed by 0 bases and J by 7 bases, 4 bases remained unmatched. The CDR3 protein is CASSQDWLAGGEQYF. In DNA, the CDR3 is TGCGCCAGCAGCCAAGATTGGCTAGCGGGAGGGGAGCAGTACTTC.

Points on this clone: The final CDR3 position lacks the conserved phenylalanine or tryptophan, pointing to a likely read error. This sequence joins TRBV7-6 and TRBJ1-6; D is unclear. The V end lost 1 base, the J end lost 7 bases, and 11 bases lay between the germline ends. The V gene's germline CDR1 is SGHVS and CDR2 FNYEAQ. This CDR3 contains 15 residues. CDR3 sequence (DNA): TGTGCCAGCAGCTTAGGATCCGGTCTGAATTCACCCCTCCACTCT. As protein: CASSLGSGLNSPLHS.

The rearrangement joins TRBV6-5 to TRBJ1-6, with 10 nucleotides matching TRBD1. The CDR3 has 15 residues. Germline assignment: CDR1 MNHEY and CDR2 SVGAGI. V was clipped by 2 bases and J by 6 bases; unmatched bases: 1. CDR3 in DNA: TGTGCCAGCAGTTACGGGGACAGGGGTAATTCACCCCTCCACTTT. Encoded protein: CASSYGDRGNSPLHF.

Concerning this clone: This specimen includes other DNA sequences encoding the same CDR3. CDR3 region: CSALAGGNTGELFF. In nucleotides, the CDR3 is TGCAGCGCTTTAGCGGGGGGAAACACCGGGGAGCTGTTTTTT. J is TRBJ2-2 and V is TRBV29-1; 10 bases match TRBD2. The junction had 4 bases not matched to a gene; V was cut back by 7 bases and J by 2 bases. CDR1 is SQVTM and CDR2 is ANQGSEA in the germline V gene. The CDR3 is 14 residues long.

The chain has TRBV6-1 and TRBJ2-3; D possibly corresponds to TRBD2 (6 bases). Trimming took 3 bases from V and 4 from J, leaving 14 bases between them. Germline CDR1 is MNHNS and CDR2 is SASEGT. The CDR3 runs to 15 residues. CDR3 coding DNA: TGTGCCAGCAGTGACTGGGACTCCTACCCAGATACGCAGTATTTT. It encodes CASSDWDSYPDTQYF.

This chain uses TRBV7-8 with TRBJ2-3; D unresolved. Trimming pared 7 bases from V and 2 bases from J, leaving 16 bases between. The V gene's germline CDR1 is SGHVS and CDR2 FQNEAQ. CDR3 length: 15 amino acids. The CDR3 coding sequence is TGTGCCAGCACCACCGCTACCGTTTCCACAGATACGCAGTATTTT. Translated, it gives CASTTATVSTDTQYF.

The rearrangement links TRBV18 to TRBJ2-3; D call uncertain. Trimming stripped 4 bases from V and 4 bases from J, with 9 bases between. The CDR3 spans 13 residues. Germline V lookup: CDR1 KGHSH, CDR2 LQKENI. CDR3 amino acids: CASSLQVADTQYF. CDR3 DNA: TGTGCCAGCTCACTCCAGGTCGCAGATACGCAGTATTTT.

The chain recombines TRBV28 with TRBJ2-7; 10 nucleotides match TRBD1. V lost 4 bases and J lost 5; bases outside the gene matches: 2. This CDR3 region has 13 residues. CDR1 and CDR2 (germline): MDHEN, SYDVKM. Written as DNA, the CDR3 is TGTGCCAGCAGTTGGGACAGGGGTAACGAGCAGTACTTC. As protein: CASSWDRGNEQYF.

The V call is TRBV27, the J call TRBJ2-1; tentatively, D is TRBD2 (5 bases). The germline V gene has CDR1 MNHEY and CDR2 SMNVEV (reference sequence). Trimming stripped 4 bases from V and 3 bases from J, with 7 bases between. The CDR3 is made up of 13 amino acids. CDR3 DNA sequence: TGTGCCAGCAGTTCGGCGGGCTACAATGAGCAGTTCTTC. It translates to CASSSAGYNEQFF.

This chain joins TRBV7-2 and TRBJ2-7, with 7 nucleotides matching TRBD2. After removal of 4 bases from V and 3 bases from J, the junction contained 18 bases not matched to a gene. The CDR3 covers 18 residues. Germline CDR1 is SGHTA and CDR2 is FQGNSA. CDR3 protein: CASSSRPPRLAGHYEQYF. The CDR3 DNA follows: TGTGCCAGCAGCTCCAGACCACCCCGACTAGCCGGGCACTACGAGCAGTACTTC. The full variable domain, in which reference TRBV7-2 and TRBJ2-7 provide the parts outside the CDR3, is GAGVSQSPSNKVTEKGKDVELRCDPISGHTALYWYRQSLGQGLEFLIYFQGNSAPDKSGLPSDRFSAERTGGSVSTLTIQRTQQEDSAVYLCASSSRPPRLAGHYEQYFGPGTRLTVT.

The genes are TRBV6-5 and TRBJ2-1, with 7 positions matching TRBD2. This CDR3 spans 16 amino acids. Germline V CDR1 and CDR2: MNHEY, SVGAGI. Germline trimming cut 4 bases from V and 0 bases from J; bases unmatched to any gene: 6. CDR3 DNA: TGTGCCAGCAGTTCCACTAGCGCCGGCTCCTACAATGAGCAGTTCTTC. This encodes CASSSTSAGSYNEQFF.